This T cell receptor beta chain was sequenced during a study of OX40 agonist ivuxolimab in advanced cancers. Germline V lookup: CDR1 SEHNR, CDR2 FQNEAQ (reference sequence). The CDR3 contains 13 residues. V was pared by 0 bases and J by 9 bases, with 9 bases between. The repertoire was sequenced with immunoSEQ multiplex PCR; TCRdb's copy has only in-frame clones and lacks some. This table has 55,000 to 90,000 clones, 82% appearing once. Excluded were patients having autoimmune disease history or systemic immunosuppression. This material consisted of CD4+ or CD8+ T cells sorted from blood, taken in a trial of the OX40 agonist ivuxolimab. This chain connects TRBV7-9 to TRBJ1-3, with TRBD1 as a possible D gene (5 bases). The sequence was obtained from an adult with an advanced solid tumor such as melanoma, head and neck, liver or kidney cancer. In nucleotides, the CDR3 is TGTGCCAGCAGCTTAGCTTGGGGGGGCACCATATATTTT. This sequence encodes CASSLAWGGTIYF.